These 7 T cell receptor beta chains originate from one sample sequenced in a study of blood T cells in healthy people across ages. Through a sample-barcoded 5' primer and a J-beta primer mix, a second PCR was run for roughly 6 to 11 cycles. TCRdb independently ran MiXCR on the 5' RACE reads; one entry per CDR3 protein. Found here are approximately 1.5 million distinct CDR3 sequences, about 45% of them singletons; the top ten hold just over 4%. The sequencing sample was made of blood. Source of these receptors: a woman between 18 and 29 years old in good health.

A word on this clonotype: A much larger clone lies one base from this, so it may be a read error. J is TRBJ2-5 and V is TRBV12-3 or TRBV12-4; the match to TRBD1 covers 9 bases. V trimming: 6 bases; J trimming: 3 bases; junction bases outside the gene matches: 5. The CDR3 is made up of 14 amino acids. CDR3 nucleotides: TGTGCCAGCAGCTACGGGACAGGGAAAGAGACCCAGTACTTC. Amino acids: CASSYGTGKETQYF.

V and J are TRBV5-1 and TRBJ1-4, with D maybe TRBD1 (5 bases). Germline V lookup: CDR1 SGHRS, CDR2 YFSETQ. The CDR3 length is 16 residues. V dropped 3 bases and J dropped 0 bases, with 12 bases sitting between them. CDR3 protein: CASSSGHTTTNEKLFF. The CDR3 DNA is TGCGCCAGCAGCTCCGGACATACGACAACTAATGAAAAACTGTTTTTT.

The chain is built from TRBV7-2 and TRBJ2-7; weak D call: TRBD2 (5 bases). In germline, CDR1 is SGHTA, CDR2 FQGNSA. V dropped 2 bases and J dropped 2 bases, with 10 bases sitting between them. This CDR3 region has 14 residues. The CDR3 here is CASSLPGFTYEQYF. The CDR3 nucleotides are TGTGCCAGCAGCTTACCGGGGTTCACCTACGAGCAGTACTTC.

V gene TRBV27 combines with J gene TRBJ2-1; a possible D gene is TRBD2 (6 bases). This CDR3 region has 16 residues. Trimming shortened V by 0 bases and J by 5 bases, and 14 bases separated the two germline ends. Germline loops: CDR1 MNHEY, CDR2 SMNVEV (reference sequence). CDR3 protein: CASSLSRTGENNEQFF. Written as DNA, the CDR3 is TGTGCCAGCAGTTTATCTCGGACGGGAGAAAACAATGAGCAGTTCTTC.

Concerning this clonotype itself: A much larger clone differs by one base, so this may be a read error. The rearrangement joins TRBV13 to TRBJ2-1; 8 nucleotides line up with TRBD2. This CDR3 is built from 15 residues. Germline CDR1 PRHDT, CDR2 FYEKMQ (reference sequence). The CDR3 region is CVSSLLAESYNEQFF. The DNA of the CDR3 is TGTGTCAGCAGCTTACTAGCGGAATCCTACAATGAGCAGTTCTTC.

The V call is TRBV10-3, the J call TRBJ1-5, with 7 bases matching TRBD1. V lost 0 bases, J lost 7 bases, and 6 bases stayed unmatched. Looked up from germline, CDR1 is ENHRY and CDR2 is SYGVKD. The CDR3 has 15 residues. CDR3 bases: TGTGCCATCAGTGAGTCCGGACAGGTGGCCCAGCCCCAGCATTTT. Its translation is CAISESGQVAQPQHF.

This chain joins TRBV6-1 and TRBJ1-5, with D unresolved. Trimming cost V 6 bases and J 5 bases, with 26 bases left between them. Germline V lookup: CDR1 MNHNS, CDR2 SASEGT. The CDR3 is 18 residues long. In DNA, the CDR3 is TGTGCCAGCAGCCCCGTGAAGGACCCGTCATATATCGATCAGCCCCAGCATTTT. Translated: CASSPVKDPSYIDQPQHF.